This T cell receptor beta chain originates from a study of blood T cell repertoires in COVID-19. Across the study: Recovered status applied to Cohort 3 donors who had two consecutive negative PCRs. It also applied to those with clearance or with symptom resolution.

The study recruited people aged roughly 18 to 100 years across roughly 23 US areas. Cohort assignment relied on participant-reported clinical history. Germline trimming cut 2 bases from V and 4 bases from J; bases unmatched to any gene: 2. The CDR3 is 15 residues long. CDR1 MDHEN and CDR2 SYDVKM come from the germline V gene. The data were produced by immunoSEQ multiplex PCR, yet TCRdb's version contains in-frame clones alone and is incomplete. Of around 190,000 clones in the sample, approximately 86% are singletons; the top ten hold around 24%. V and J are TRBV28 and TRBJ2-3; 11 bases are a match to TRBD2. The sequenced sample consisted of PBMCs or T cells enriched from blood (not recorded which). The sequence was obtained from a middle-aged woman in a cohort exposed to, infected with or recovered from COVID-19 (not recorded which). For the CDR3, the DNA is TGTGCCAGCAGTTTAGGTAGCGGGAGGGCAGATACGCAGTATTTT. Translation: CASSLGSGRADTQYF.